These 11 T cell receptor beta chains were sequenced from one sample in a study of cytomegalovirus exposure and HLA in healthy donors. The PCR had 60 Vbeta and 13 Jbeta primers. The protocol was immunoSEQ multiplex PCR, while the TCRdb copy is restricted to in-frame clones and leaves out a portion. The table has 100,000 to 150,000 clones, around 72% seen once. The sequencing input was PBMCs. The receptors were sampled from a woman in her 50s in good health and CMV-seropositive.

V and J are TRBV6-5 and TRBJ2-5, with TRBD1 matching 9 bases. The J call is uncertain, as TRBJ2-7 better fits the DNA end. The germline V gene has CDR1 MNHEY and CDR2 SVGAGI. CDR3 length equals 15 residues. The CDR3 reads CASRQQGAPNYEQYF. The DNA of the CDR3 is TGTGCCAGCAGGCAACAGGGGGCCCCCAACTACGAGCAGTACTTC.

The rearrangement joins TRBV7-8 to TRBJ1-1; no reliable D call. Trimming pared 3 bases from V and 8 bases from J, leaving 22 bases between. The CDR3 loop spans 16 amino acids. CDR1 and CDR2 from the germline V gene are SGHVS and FQNEAQ. CDR3 region: CASSFGLSSAHSEAFF. In DNA, the CDR3 is TGTGCCAGCAGCTTCGGTTTGTCGAGTGCGCATAGCGAAGCTTTCTTT.

The rearrangement links TRBV7-2 to TRBJ2-3; 7 bases fit TRBD1. The CDR3 covers 16 residues. CDR1 and CDR2 from the germline V gene are SGHTA and FQGNSA. V shed 0 bases, J shed 3 bases, and the junction held 6 bases outside the gene matches. DNA of the CDR3: TGTGCCAGCAGCTTAGCGAAAACAGGGGTGACAGATACGCAGTATTTT. Its translation: CASSLAKTGVTDTQYF.

The chain combines TRBV11-3 with TRBJ2-5; a possible D gene is TRBD2 (6 bases). Trimming pared 3 bases from V and 5 bases from J, leaving 10 bases between. Germline CDR1 is SGHNT and CDR2 is YENEEA. The CDR3 contains 13 residues. The CDR3 reads CASSLGGRETQYF. CDR3 in DNA: TGTGCCAGCAGCTTGGGAGGTCGGGAGACCCAGTACTTC.

The chain employs TRBV30 and TRBJ1-1; D call uncertain. Germline V gene lookup returns CDR1 GTSNPN and CDR2 SVGIG (reference sequence). Trimming took off 0 bases at V and 1 base at J, with 6 bases between the two ends. CDR3 size: 13 residues. The CDR3 region has the DNA TGTGCCTGGAGTGTTTTCCAGAACACTGAAGCTTTCTTT. Translating it yields CAWSVFQNTEAFF.

This sequence joins TRBV7-2 and TRBJ2-3, with D unresolved. The V gene's germline CDR1 is SGHTA and CDR2 FQGNSA. V dropped 2 bases and J dropped 2 bases, with 11 bases sitting between them. The CDR3 sequence is 15 residues long. The CDR3 here is CASSLQTGNTDTQYF. CDR3 coding DNA: TGTGCCAGCAGCTTACAGACTGGAAACACAGATACGCAGTATTTT.

As to this clone: One end of the junction fails to match germline, which may point to a read error. V gene TRBV5-1 combines with J gene TRBJ2-1, with 12 positions matching TRBD2. This CDR3 comprises 17 residues. CDR1 and CDR2 (germline): SGHRS, YFSETQ. The CDR3: CAGSPGTSGPVHNEQFF. The CDR3 DNA reads TGCGCCGGCAGCCCAGGGACTAGCGGGCCAGTTCACAATGAGCAGTTCTTC.

The chain recombines TRBV19 with TRBJ2-1; tentatively, D is TRBD1 (6 bases). This CDR3 contains 14 residues. Germline V gene lookup returns CDR1 LNHDA and CDR2 SQIVND (reference sequence). Trimming took off 2 bases at V and 9 bases at J, with 14 bases between the two ends. CDR3 amino acids: CASSINRVSGEQFF. CDR3 DNA: TGTGCCAGTAGTATAAACAGGGTGTCAGGTGAGCAGTTCTTC.

This clone has just one count. J is TRBJ2-2 and V is TRBV7-6; the match to TRBD2 covers 8 bases. From germline, CDR1 is SGHVS and CDR2 FNYEAQ. The V gene end was trimmed by 4 bases and the J gene end by 5 bases; junction bases not matched to a gene: 9. The CDR3 is 16 amino acids. The CDR3 region has the DNA TGTGCCAGCAGCTCAAGAAGCGGGAGAGGAACCGGGGAGCTGTTTTTT. It specifies CASSSRSGRGTGELFF.

J is TRBJ2-3 and V is TRBV15; the D is unclear. The CDR3 sequence is 17 residues long. Trimming took off 3 bases at V and 5 bases at J, with 21 bases between the two ends. CDR1 is LNHNV, CDR2 YYDKDF, per germline (reference sequence). The CDR3 is CATSRVRASSLGDTQYF. As DNA, the CDR3 is TGTGCCACCAGCAGGGTCCGAGCGAGCTCGTTAGGAGATACGCAGTATTTT.

The gene calls are TRBV5-6 and TRBJ1-2; tentative D call: TRBD1 (5 bases). The CDR3 contains 11 residues. With 2 bases removed from V and 7 bases from J, the gap between germline ends came to 6 bases. The germline gives CDR1 SGHDT, CDR2 YYEEEE. CDR3 residues: CASSFRVGYTF. DNA for the CDR3: TGTGCCAGCAGCTTCAGGGTTGGCTACACCTTC.